This T cell receptor beta chain was identified during a study of response to subunit inactivated influenza vaccine. CDR3 length: 15 amino acids. In germline, CDR1 is MNHEY, CDR2 SVGEGT. The junction had 8 bases not matched to a gene; V was cut back by 5 bases and J by 4 bases. A single record per CDR3 protein comes from TCRdb applying MiXCR to the RT-PCR reads. The sample gives about 580,000 distinct CDR3 sequences, 13% to 15% of which show up once; over 8.5% is in the top ten. The clonotype comes from a man over 45 who received an inactivated influenza vaccine. Sequencing used PBMCs from blood, obtained approximately 13 days after vaccination. The chain carries TRBV6-2 or TRBV6-3 and TRBJ2-1, with 7 bases matching TRBD2. The CDR3 DNA follows: TGTGCCAGCAGTCTTCTAAGCGGGGAATACAATGAGCAGTTCTTC. The encoded protein is CASSLLSGEYNEQFF.